This T cell receptor beta chain was obtained from a study of T-cell reconstitution after alpha-beta-depleted transplantation in children. A few counts support this clonotype. What it recognizes is unknown. Study-wide results and limits: It was newly produced T cells that mostly accounted for T-cell counts and diversity one year after transplant. Surviving recipient T cells and thymic progenitors produced the high day-60 TCRbeta diversity seen in some patients. The origin of alpha-beta T cells about two months after transplant was reportedly several hundred expanded graft clones.

Preparation of the TCRbeta library was carried out with unique molecular identifiers. TCRdb passed the PCR reads through MiXCR, listing each CDR3 protein once. The repertoire includes hundreds of thousands of distinct CDR3 sequences, 10% to 15% of them detected once, and roughly 2.3% sits in the top ten. V was trimmed by 0 bases and J by 4 bases, leaving 7 bases between them. CDR1 is ENHRY, CDR2 SYGVKD, per germline. CDR3 length equals 14 residues. Here the sequenced sample was PBMCs, mostly from graft donor cells, taken 360 days after TCRalphabeta/CD19-depleted stem cell transplant. The chain uses TRBV10-3 and TRBJ2-1, with D unresolved. The sequence was obtained from a male patient between 5 and 17 years old who had a stem cell transplant for acute myeloid leukemia, so the T cells may come from the graft donor. The CDR3 here is CAISESDAYNEQFF. CDR3 coding DNA: TGTGCCATCAGTGAGTCGGACGCGTACAATGAGCAGTTCTTC.